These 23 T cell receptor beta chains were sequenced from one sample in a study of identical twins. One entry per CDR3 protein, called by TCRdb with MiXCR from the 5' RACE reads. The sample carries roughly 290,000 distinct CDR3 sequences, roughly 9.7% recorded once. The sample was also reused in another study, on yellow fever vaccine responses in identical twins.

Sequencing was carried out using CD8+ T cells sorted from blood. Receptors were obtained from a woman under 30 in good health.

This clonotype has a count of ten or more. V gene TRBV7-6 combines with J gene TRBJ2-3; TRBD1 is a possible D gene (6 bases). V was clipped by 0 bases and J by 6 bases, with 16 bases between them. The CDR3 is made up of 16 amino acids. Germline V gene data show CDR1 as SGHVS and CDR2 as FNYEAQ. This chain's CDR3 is CASSLATQGLADTQYF. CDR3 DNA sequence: TGTGCCAGCAGCTTAGCTACGCAGGGGTTAGCGGATACGCAGTATTTT.

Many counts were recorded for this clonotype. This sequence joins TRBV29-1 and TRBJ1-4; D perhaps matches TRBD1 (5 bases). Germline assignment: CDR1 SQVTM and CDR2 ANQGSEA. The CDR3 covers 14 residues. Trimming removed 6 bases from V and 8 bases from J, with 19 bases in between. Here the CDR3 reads CSVLAGRWGEKLFF. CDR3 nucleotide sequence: TGCAGCGTGTTGGCGGGACGGTGGGGAGAAAAACTGTTTTTT.

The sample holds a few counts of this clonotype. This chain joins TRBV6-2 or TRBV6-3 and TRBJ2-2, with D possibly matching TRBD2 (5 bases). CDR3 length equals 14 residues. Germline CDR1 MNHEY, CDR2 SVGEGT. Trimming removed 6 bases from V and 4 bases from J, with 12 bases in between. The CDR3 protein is CASRFWLATGELFF. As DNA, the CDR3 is TGTGCCAGCAGATTCTGGCTAGCCACCGGGGAGCTGTTTTTT.

The CDR3 DNA reads as TGTGCCAGCAGCCAAGTTATACTCCACGAGCAGTACTTC. It is translated as CASSQVILHEQYF. The V call is TRBV3-1, the J call TRBJ2-7; D remains ambiguous. Germline assignment: CDR1 LGHDT and CDR2 YNNKEL (reference sequence). With 1 base removed from V and 5 bases from J, the gap between germline ends came to 9 bases. The CDR3 has 13 residues.

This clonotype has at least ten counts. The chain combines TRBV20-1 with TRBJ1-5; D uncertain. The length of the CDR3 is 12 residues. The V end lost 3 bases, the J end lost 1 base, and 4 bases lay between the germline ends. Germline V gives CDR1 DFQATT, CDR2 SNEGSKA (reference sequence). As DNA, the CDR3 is TGCAGTGCTAGTTCGAGCAATCAGCCCCAGCATTTT. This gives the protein CSASSSNQPQHF.

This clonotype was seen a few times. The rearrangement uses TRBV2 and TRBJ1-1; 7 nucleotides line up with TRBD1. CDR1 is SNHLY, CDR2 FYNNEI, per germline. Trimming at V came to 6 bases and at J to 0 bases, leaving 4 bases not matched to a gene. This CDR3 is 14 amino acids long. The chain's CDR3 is CASRLTGMNTEAFF. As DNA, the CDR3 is TGTGCCAGCAGGCTGACAGGGATGAACACTGAAGCTTTCTTT.

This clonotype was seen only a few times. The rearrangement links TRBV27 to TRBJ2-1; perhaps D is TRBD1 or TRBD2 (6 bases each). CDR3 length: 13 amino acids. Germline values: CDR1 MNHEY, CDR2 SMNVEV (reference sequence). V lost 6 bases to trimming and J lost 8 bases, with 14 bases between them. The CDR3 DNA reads TGTGCCAGCAGGGACCTAGGGGGGCATGAGCAGTTCTTC. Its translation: CASRDLGGHEQFF.

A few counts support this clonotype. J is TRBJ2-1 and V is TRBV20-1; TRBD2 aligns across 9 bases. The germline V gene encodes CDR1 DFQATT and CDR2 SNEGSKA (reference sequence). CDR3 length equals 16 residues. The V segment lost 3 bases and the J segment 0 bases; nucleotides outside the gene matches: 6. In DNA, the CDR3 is TGCAGTGCTAGGCCCGGTAGCGGGAGCTCCTACAATGAGCAGTTCTTC. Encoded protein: CSARPGSGSSYNEQFF.

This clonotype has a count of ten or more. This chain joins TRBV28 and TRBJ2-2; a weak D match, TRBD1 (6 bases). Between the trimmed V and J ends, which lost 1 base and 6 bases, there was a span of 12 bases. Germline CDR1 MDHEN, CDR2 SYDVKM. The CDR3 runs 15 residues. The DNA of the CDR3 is TGTGCCAGCAGTTTATCGGCAGGGGTAGCCGGGGAGCTGTTTTTT. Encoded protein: CASSLSAGVAGELFF.

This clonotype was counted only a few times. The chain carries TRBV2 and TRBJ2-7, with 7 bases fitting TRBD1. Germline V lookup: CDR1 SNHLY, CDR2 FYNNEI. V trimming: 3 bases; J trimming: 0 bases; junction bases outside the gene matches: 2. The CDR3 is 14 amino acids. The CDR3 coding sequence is TGTGCCAGCAGTGACAGGGACAGCTCCTACGAGCAGTACTTC. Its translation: CASSDRDSSYEQYF.

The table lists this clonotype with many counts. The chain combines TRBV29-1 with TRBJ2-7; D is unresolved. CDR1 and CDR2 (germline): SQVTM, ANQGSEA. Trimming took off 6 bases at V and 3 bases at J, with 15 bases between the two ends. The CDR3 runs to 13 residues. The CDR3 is CSVPGRLLYEQYF. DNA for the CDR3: TGCAGCGTCCCCGGTAGACTCCTCTACGAGCAGTACTTC.

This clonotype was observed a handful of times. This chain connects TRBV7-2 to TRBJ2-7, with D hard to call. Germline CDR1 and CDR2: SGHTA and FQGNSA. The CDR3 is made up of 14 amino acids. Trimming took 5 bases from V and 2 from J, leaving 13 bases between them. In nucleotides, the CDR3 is TGTGCCAGCAGCCAGCACCAACCCACCTACGAGCAGTACTTC. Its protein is CASSQHQPTYEQYF.

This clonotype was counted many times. This CDR3 is CASSLDSFNEQFF. The CDR3 nucleotides are TGCGCCAGCAGCTTGGACAGCTTCAATGAGCAGTTCTTC. The V call is TRBV5-1, the J call TRBJ2-1; D not resolved. Trimming stripped 0 bases from V and 6 bases from J, with 7 bases between. Germline CDR1 is SGHRS and CDR2 is YFSETQ. The CDR3 is made up of 13 amino acids.

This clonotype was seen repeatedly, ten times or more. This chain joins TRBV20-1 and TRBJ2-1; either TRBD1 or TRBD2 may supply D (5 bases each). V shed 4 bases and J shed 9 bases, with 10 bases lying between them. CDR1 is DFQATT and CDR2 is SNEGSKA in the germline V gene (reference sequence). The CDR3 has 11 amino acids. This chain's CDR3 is CSATGPGEQFF. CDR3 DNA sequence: TGCAGTGCTACGGGACCGGGTGAGCAGTTCTTC.

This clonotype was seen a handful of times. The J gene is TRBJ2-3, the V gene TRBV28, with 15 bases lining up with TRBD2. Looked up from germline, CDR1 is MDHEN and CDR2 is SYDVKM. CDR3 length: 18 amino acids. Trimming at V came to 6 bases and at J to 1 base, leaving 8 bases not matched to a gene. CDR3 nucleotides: TGTGCCAGCAGCCCGGGACTAGCGGGAGGAGTGGGCACAGATACGCAGTATTTT. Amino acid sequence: CASSPGLAGGVGTDTQYF.

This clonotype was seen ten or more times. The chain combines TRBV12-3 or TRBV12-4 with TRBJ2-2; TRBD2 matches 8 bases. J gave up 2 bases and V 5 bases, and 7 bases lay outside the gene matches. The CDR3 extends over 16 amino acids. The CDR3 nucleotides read TGTGCCAGCAGTCCTCTAGCGGGTGTAAACACCGGGGAGCTGTTTTTT. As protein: CASSPLAGVNTGELFF.

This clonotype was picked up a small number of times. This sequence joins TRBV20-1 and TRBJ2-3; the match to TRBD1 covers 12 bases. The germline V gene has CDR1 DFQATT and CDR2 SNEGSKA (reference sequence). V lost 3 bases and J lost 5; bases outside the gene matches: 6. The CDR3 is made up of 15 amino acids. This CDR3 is CSASRDRGLLDTQYF. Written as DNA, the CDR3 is TGCAGTGCTAGCCGGGACAGGGGGCTTTTAGATACGCAGTATTTT.

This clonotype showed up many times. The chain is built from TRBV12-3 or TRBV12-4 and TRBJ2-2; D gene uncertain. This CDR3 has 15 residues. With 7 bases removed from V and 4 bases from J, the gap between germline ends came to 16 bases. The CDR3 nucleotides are TGTGCCAGCATCTCAGGACGGGTTAGCACCGGGGAGCTGTTTTTT. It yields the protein CASISGRVSTGELFF.

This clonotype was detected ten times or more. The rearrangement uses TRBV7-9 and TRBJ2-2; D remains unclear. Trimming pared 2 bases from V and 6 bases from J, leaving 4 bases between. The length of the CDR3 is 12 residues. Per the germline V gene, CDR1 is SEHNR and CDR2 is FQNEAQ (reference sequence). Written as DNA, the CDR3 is TGTGCCAGCAGCTTATTGTCCGGGGAGCTGTTTTTT. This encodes CASSLLSGELFF.

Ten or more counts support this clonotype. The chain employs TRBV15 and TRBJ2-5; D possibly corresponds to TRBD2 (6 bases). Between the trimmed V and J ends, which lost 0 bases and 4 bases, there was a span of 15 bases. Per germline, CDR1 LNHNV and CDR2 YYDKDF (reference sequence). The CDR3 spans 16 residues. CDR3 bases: TGTGCCACCAGCAGAGATTTTTGGAGGGGCCGAGAGACCCAGTACTTC. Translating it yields CATSRDFWRGRETQYF.

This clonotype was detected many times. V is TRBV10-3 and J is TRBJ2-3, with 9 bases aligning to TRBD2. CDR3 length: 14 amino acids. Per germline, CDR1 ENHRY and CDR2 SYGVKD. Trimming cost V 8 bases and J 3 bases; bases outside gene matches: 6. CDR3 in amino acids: CAIGASGTTDTQYF. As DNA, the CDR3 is TGTGCCATCGGAGCTAGCGGGACTACAGATACGCAGTATTTT.

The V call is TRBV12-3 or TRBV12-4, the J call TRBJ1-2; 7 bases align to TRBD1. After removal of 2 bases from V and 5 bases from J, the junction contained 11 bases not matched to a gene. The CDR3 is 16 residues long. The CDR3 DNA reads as TGTGCCAGCAGTTTATCCTCCGAGACAGGGACATATGGCTACACCTTC. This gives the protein CASSLSSETGTYGYTF.

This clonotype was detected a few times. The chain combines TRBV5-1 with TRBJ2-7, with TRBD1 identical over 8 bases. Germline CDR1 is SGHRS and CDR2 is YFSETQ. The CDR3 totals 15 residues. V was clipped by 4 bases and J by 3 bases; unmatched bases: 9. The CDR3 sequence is CASSPGTGLGYEQYF. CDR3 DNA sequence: TGCGCCAGCAGCCCGGGGACAGGCCTCGGCTACGAGCAGTACTTC.